A selection of T cell receptor beta chains follows, all from one sample in a study of T cells in Graves' hyperthyroidism and ophthalmopathy. Each CDR3 protein gets one entry after TCRdb re-called the multiplex PCR reads with MiXCR. Of around 380,000 distinct CDR3 sequences in the sample, approximately 15% are singletons; the top ten hold around 20%. Sequenced: blood. The receptors were gathered from a man aged 25 to 40 with Graves' hyperthyroidism that later progressed to Graves' ophthalmopathy. The CDR3 runs from the conserved cysteine through the conserved F or W. The D gene is left open where the match is weak. Size tells how often a clone was seen (once, few, many) or the class of an expanded clone, and some rows leave it out.

clone size	D gene	V gene	J gene	CDR3 protein	CDR3 DNA
many	-	TRBV7-8	TRBJ2-3	CASSRDGLRGDTQYF	TGTGCCAGCAGCCGGGACGGTCTCAGAGGAGATACGCAGTATTTT
-	-	TRBV29-1	TRBJ2-7	CSVETESYEQYF	TGCAGCGTCGAAACAGAATCCTACGAGCAGTACTTC
-	-	TRBV11-2	TRBJ1-1	CASSLDPDGRTEAFF	TGTGCCAGCAGCTTAGATCCGGACGGGCGCACTGAAGCTTTCTTT
few	-	TRBV6-2/TRBV6-3	TRBJ1-5	CASSYWPHRDYQPQHF	TGTGCCAGCAGTTACTGGCCACACAGGGATTACCAGCCCCAGCATTTT
many	-	TRBV7-9	TRBJ2-5	CASSLGQYQETQYF	TGTGCCAGCAGCTTGGGCCAGTATCAAGAGACCCAGTACTTC
many	TRBD1	TRBV6-1	TRBJ2-7	CASSAHRGSYEQYF	TGTGCCAGCAGTGCCCACAGGGGGTCCTACGAGCAGTACTTC
many	-	TRBV7-9	TRBJ1-5	CASSPEGGHSNQPQHF	TGTGCCAGCAGCCCTGAGGGGGGGCATAGCAATCAGCCCCAGCATTTT
few	TRBD2	TRBV12-3/TRBV12-4	TRBJ2-1	CASSFGGFRYEQFF	TGTGCCAGCAGTTTCGGGGGGTTCAGGTATGAGCAGTTCTTC
-	TRBD1	TRBV5-1	TRBJ1-4	CASSLHATGTEKLFF	TGCGCCAGCAGCTTGCACGCGACAGGGACGGAAAAACTGTTTTTT
many	-	TRBV10-3	TRBJ1-1	CAIRGTGLGTEAFF	TGTGCCATCAGGGGAACAGGGCTGGGGACTGAAGCTTTCTTT
many	-	TRBV5-1	TRBJ2-1	CASGELDLRDEQFF	TGCGCCAGCGGCGAGCTAGATCTTAGGGATGAGCAGTTCTTC
-	-	TRBV20-1	TRBJ1-3	CSASGGHEGVPGNTIYF	TGCAGTGCTAGTGGGGGCCACGAGGGGGTTCCTGGAAACACCATATATTTT
few	-	TRBV6-1	TRBJ2-2	CASRPFLNTGELFF	TGTGCCAGCCGGCCCTTCTTGAACACCGGGGAGCTGTTTTTT
-	TRBD1	TRBV5-1	TRBJ1-1	CASSIQGRNTEAFF	TGCGCCAGCAGCATACAGGGGAGGAACACTGAAGCTTTCTTT
few	TRBD1	TRBV5-1	TRBJ2-7	CASSLGTGGLYEQYF	TGCGCCAGCAGCTTAGGGACAGGGGGACTCTACGAGCAGTACTTC
-	-	TRBV29-1	TRBJ2-7	CSVEEGGNYEQYF	TGCAGCGTTGAAGAGGGGGGAAACTACGAGCAGTACTTC
-	TRBD2	TRBV7-9	TRBJ2-5	CASSLSRLAGVTGETQYF	TGTGCCAGCAGCTTATCGCGACTAGCGGGGGTTACGGGGGAGACCCAGTACTTC
many	-	TRBV28	TRBJ2-7	CASSLEPSSSYEQYF	TGTGCCAGCAGTTTAGAGCCTTCGAGCTCCTACGAGCAGTACTTC
few	-	TRBV3-1	TRBJ2-1	CASSQATDGGSYNEQFF	TGTGCCAGCAGCCAAGCCACCGACGGGGGTTCATACAATGAGCAGTTCTTC
few	-	TRBV5-1	TRBJ2-5	CASSLDGGAETQYF	TGCGCCAGCAGCTTGGACGGCGGGGCGGAGACCCAGTACTTC
-	-	TRBV6-1	TRBJ1-5	CASRDPMIRRDQPQHF	TGTGCCAGCCGGGACCCGATGATACGAAGGGATCAGCCCCAGCATTTT
many	TRBD1	TRBV5-1	TRBJ1-2	CASKPGTAQDYGYTF	TGCGCCAGCAAACCTGGGACAGCCCAGGACTATGGCTACACCTTC
few	-	TRBV12-5	TRBJ2-7	CASGSRRDGVGEQYF	TGTGCTAGTGGTTCGCGCCGAGACGGGGTTGGTGAGCAGTACTTC